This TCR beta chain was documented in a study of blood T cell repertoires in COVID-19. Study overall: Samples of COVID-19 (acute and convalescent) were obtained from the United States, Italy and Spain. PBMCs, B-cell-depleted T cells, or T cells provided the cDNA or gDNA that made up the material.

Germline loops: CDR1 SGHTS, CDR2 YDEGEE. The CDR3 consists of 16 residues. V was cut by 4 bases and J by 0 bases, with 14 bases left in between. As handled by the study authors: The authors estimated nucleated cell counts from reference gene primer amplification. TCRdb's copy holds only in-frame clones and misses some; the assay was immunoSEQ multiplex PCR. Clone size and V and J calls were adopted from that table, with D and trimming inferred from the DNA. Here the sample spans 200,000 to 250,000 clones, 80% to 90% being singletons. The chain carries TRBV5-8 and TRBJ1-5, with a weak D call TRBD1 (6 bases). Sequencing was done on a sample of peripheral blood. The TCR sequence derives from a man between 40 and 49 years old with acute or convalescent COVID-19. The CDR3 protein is CASSVGTRGSNQPQHF. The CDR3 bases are TGTGCCAGCAGCGTCGGGACACGGGGTAGCAATCAGCCCCAGCATTTT. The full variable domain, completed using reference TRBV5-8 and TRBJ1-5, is EAGVTQSPTHLIKTRGQQATLRCSPISGHTSVYWYQQALGLGLQFLLWYDEGEERNRGNFPPRFSGRQFPNYSSELNVNALELEDSALYLCASSVGTRGSNQPQHFGDGTRLSIL.